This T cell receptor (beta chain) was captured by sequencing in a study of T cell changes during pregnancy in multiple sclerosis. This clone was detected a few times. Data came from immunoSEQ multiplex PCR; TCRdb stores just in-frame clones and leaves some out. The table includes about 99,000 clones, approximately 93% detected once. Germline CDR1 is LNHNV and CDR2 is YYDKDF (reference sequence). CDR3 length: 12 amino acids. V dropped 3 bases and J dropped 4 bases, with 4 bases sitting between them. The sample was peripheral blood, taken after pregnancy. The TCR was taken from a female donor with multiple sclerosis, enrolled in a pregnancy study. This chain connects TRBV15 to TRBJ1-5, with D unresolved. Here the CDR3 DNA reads TGTGCCACCAGCAGCATGAATCAGCCCCAGCATTTT. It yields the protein CATSSMNQPQHF.